This is a list of T cell receptor beta chains from one sample in a study of shared clonotypes between healthy human individuals. Measured with immunoSEQ multiplex PCR; TCRdb has only the in-frame clones, and not every one. The sample records about 2.1 million clones, about 92% being singletons. Sample: naive CD8+ T cells from PBMCs. All receptors come from a man aged 18 to 29 in good health. Some clones in this sample may be carry-over from other donors' samples. CDR3s include the opening cysteine and the closing phenylalanine or tryptophan. The D gene is left open where the match is weak. Clone size is shown for a subset of rows, as once, few, many or a class of expanded clone.

J,D,size,V,DNA,CDR3
TRBJ2-1,.,.,TRBV20-1,TGCAGTGCCGGGTTTGGGGGGGAGCAGTTCTTC,CSAGFGGEQFF
TRBJ1-4,TRBD1,few,TRBV30,TGTGCCTGGAGTGATTCCGGGACAGTTGGTGAAAAACTGTTTTTT,CAWSDSGTVGEKLFF
TRBJ1-2,.,.,TRBV7-2,TGTGCCAGCAGCTTACTCAGGACCGCAGGCGTTGGCTACACCTTC,CASSLLRTAGVGYTF
TRBJ2-1,.,.,TRBV2,TGTGCCAGCAGTGAAGGGCGGTGGCTAGCCATCTCCTACAATGAGCAGTTCTTC,CASSEGRWLAISYNEQFF
TRBJ1-1,.,.,TRBV18,TGTGCCAGCTCAGGAGGGGGGGCGACTGAAGCTTTCTTT,CASSGGGATEAFF
TRBJ2-3,TRBD1,.,TRBV27,TGTGCCAGCAGTCGACAGGGGCGCCTCACAGATACGCAGTATTTT,CASSRQGRLTDTQYF
TRBJ2-4,.,.,TRBV28,TGTGCCAGCAGCAATACGACTTATTCGGGCATTCAGTACTTC,CASSNTTYSGIQYF
TRBJ1-4,.,.,TRBV28,TGTGCCAGCAGACCTGGCGACAGGCCTAATGAAAAACTGTTTTTT,CASRPGDRPNEKLFF
TRBJ2-2,TRBD1,.,TRBV28,TGTGCCAGCAGGGTTACAGGGGGTTACACCGGGGAGCTGTTTTTT,CASRVTGGYTGELFF
TRBJ1-1,.,few,TRBV7-9,TGTGCCAGCAGCTTAGTAGCGAACACTGAAGCTTTCTTT,CASSLVANTEAFF
TRBJ1-2,.,.,TRBV21-1,TGTGCCAGCAGCAAAGGGGAGGGGGCATCTGGCTACACCTTC,CASSKGEGASGYTF
TRBJ2-7,.,.,TRBV6-1,TGTGCCAGCAGTTACCAGCAGTACTTC,CASSYQQYF
TRBJ2-7,.,.,TRBV28,TGTGCCAGCAGTTTCCCATCGGCGGCCGGGCGCGAGCAGTACTTC,CASSFPSAAGREQYF
TRBJ2-1,TRBD1,.,TRBV7-6,TGTGCCAGCAGTCAAGACAGGGCACATGAGCAGTTCTTC,CASSQDRAHEQFF
TRBJ2-7,TRBD1,.,TRBV5-1,TGCGCCAGCAGCTCGACAGGGATTCTTAGCTCCTACGAGCAGTACTTC,CASSSTGILSSYEQYF
TRBJ2-2,.,.,TRBV7-9,TGTGCCAGCAGCCCTGGACAGACTAACACCGGGGAGCTGTTTTTT,CASSPGQTNTGELFF
TRBJ2-7,.,.,TRBV19,TGTGCCAGTAGTCCGGCCGTGTACCCCTACGAGCAGTACTTC,CASSPAVYPYEQYF
TRBJ2-2,.,.,TRBV28,TGTGCCAGCAGTTTATGGTTTGGGACATTGAACACCGGGGAGCTGTTTTTT,CASSLWFGTLNTGELFF
TRBJ2-1,TRBD2,.,TRBV7-9,TGTGCCAGCAGCTTGCCGCTCACTGTAGCGGGAGTAGGAAATGAGCAGTTCTTC,CASSLPLTVAGVGNEQFF
TRBJ1-2,TRBD1,.,TRBV19,TGTGCCAGTTCGGACAGGGGAAGTTTCTATGGCTACACCTTC,CASSDRGSFYGYTF
TRBJ1-3,.,.,TRBV7-9,TGTGCCAGCAGCCCGTGGGGAAACACCATATATTTT,CASSPWGNTIYF
TRBJ1-2,TRBD1,.,TRBV5-6,TGTGCCAGCAGCTACGGACAGGGGGATGGCTACACCTTC,CASSYGQGDGYTF
TRBJ2-7,TRBD2,.,TRBV7-2,TGTGCCAGCAGTCACAAGCGCCTAGCGGGAGTGGGGGAGCAGTACTTC,CASSHKRLAGVGEQYF
TRBJ2-3,TRBD2,.,TRBV7-9,TGTGCCAGCAGCTTAGAGGAGGGAGGGGATTGGCGTACAGATACGCAGTATTTT,CASSLEEGGDWRTDTQYF
TRBJ2-7,.,.,TRBV27,TGTGCCAGCGGCGTCTCCTACGAGCAGTACTTC,CASGVSYEQYF
TRBJ1-3,TRBD1,.,TRBV11-2,TGTGCCAGCAGCTGGGACAGGGCCTCTGGAAACACCATATATTTT,CASSWDRASGNTIYF
TRBJ2-6,.,.,TRBV7-9,TGTGCCAGCAGCCACAACACAGGGACTGGGGCCAACGTCCTGACTTTC,CASSHNTGTGANVLTF
TRBJ2-2,TRBD2,.,TRBV2,TGTGCCAGCAGTGAATATTCGGGCGGGAGGGCCGGCGGGGAGCTGTTTTTT,CASSEYSGGRAGGELFF